Each of the 23 T cell receptor beta chains below was sequenced from the same sample in a study of cytomegalovirus exposure and HLA in healthy donors. Both 60 Vbeta primers and 13 Jbeta primers went into the PCR. Profiled with immunoSEQ multiplex PCR; TCRdb holds only in-frame clones, not every one. This table holds under 300,000 clones, about 66% found once. The sample was PBMCs. The receptors shown here come from a female donor in good health and CMV-seronegative.

The gene calls are TRBV4-2 and TRBJ2-7, with D possibly TRBD2 on 7 matching bases. This CDR3 is 17 amino acids long. Germline CDR1 LGHNA, CDR2 YNFKEQ. Trimming stripped 1 base from V and 3 bases from J, with 19 bases between. CDR3 sequence (DNA): TGTGCCAGCAGCCAAGTAGCCGGGGGGCTAGCGAACTACGAGCAGTACTTC. This encodes CASSQVAGGLANYEQYF.

The gene calls are TRBV5-1 and TRBJ2-5; 8 bases match TRBD1. The germline CDR1 and CDR2 sequences are SGHRS and YFSETQ. Trimming removed 4 bases from V and 3 bases from J; junction bases left unmatched: 8. CDR3 length equals 15 residues. The CDR3 region has the DNA TGCGCCAGCAGCACGACAGGGGTCGTAAAAGAGACCCAGTACTTC. This sequence encodes CASSTTGVVKETQYF.

This chain connects TRBV19 to TRBJ1-5; D perhaps matches TRBD1 (5 bases). The germline gives CDR1 LNHDA, CDR2 SQIVND (reference sequence). V shed 3 bases and J shed 5 bases, with 11 bases lying between them. CDR3 size: 14 residues. CDR3: CASSIDQGYQPQHF. Written as DNA, the CDR3 is TGTGCCAGTAGTATCGATCAGGGCTATCAGCCCCAGCATTTT.

This clone has more than one count but fewer than ten. This rearrangement joins TRBV10-1 to TRBJ1-2; a possible D gene is TRBD1 (5 bases). This CDR3 comprises 11 residues. Germline assignment: CDR1 WNHNN and CDR2 SYGVQD (reference sequence). Trimming pared 6 bases from V and 10 bases from J, leaving 12 bases between. The CDR3 sequence: CASRRGEDYTF. The CDR3 coding sequence is TGCGCCAGCAGAAGAGGGGAGGACTACACCTTC.

The chain has TRBV7-2 and TRBJ2-1; 9 bases line up with TRBD2. Germline CDR1 is SGHTA and CDR2 is FQGNSA. The CDR3 runs 15 residues. J was trimmed by 2 bases and V by 5 bases; bases with no gene match: 4. The CDR3 bases are TGTGCCAGCAGCGGATCTAGCGGGGCCTACAATGAGCAGTTCTTC. Its translation: CASSGSSGAYNEQFF.

Notes on this clone: Other DNA sequences in this specimen translate into the identical CDR3. V usage is TRBV19 and J usage is TRBJ2-7; D remains ambiguous. The V and J ends lost 5 bases and 0 bases respectively, with 11 bases between them. CDR3 length: 14 amino acids. The germline V gene has CDR1 LNHDA and CDR2 SQIVND (reference sequence). The CDR3 coding sequence is TGTGCCAGTAGTCGGCAGGTCAGCTCCTACGAGCAGTACTTC. Translating it yields CASSRQVSSYEQYF.

This chain uses TRBV27 with TRBJ1-5; perhaps TRBD1 as D (6 bases). The CDR3 totals 15 residues. The germline CDR1 and CDR2 sequences are MNHEY and SMNVEV (reference sequence). The V end was cut by 4 bases, the J end by 5 bases, with 15 bases between. The CDR3 loop reads CASSSSDRLDQPQHF. CDR3 nucleotide sequence: TGTGCCAGCAGTTCCTCCGACAGGCTGGATCAGCCCCAGCATTTT.

The table lists this clone with a count of one. The V and J genes are TRBV27 and TRBJ2-7; D possibly corresponds to TRBD2 (6 bases). V was pared by 2 bases and J by 7 bases, with 18 bases between. This CDR3 region has 15 residues. Per the germline V gene, CDR1 is MNHEY and CDR2 is SMNVEV (reference sequence). CDR3: CASSLMGRGSGEQYF. The CDR3 DNA reads TGTGCCAGCAGTTTAATGGGGCGGGGTTCGGGGGAGCAGTACTTC.

This chain links TRBV19 with TRBJ1-2, with D possibly matching TRBD1 (6 bases). CDR1 and CDR2 (germline): LNHDA, SQIVND (reference sequence). This CDR3 comprises 15 residues. V dropped 6 bases and J dropped 7 bases, with 21 bases sitting between them. The CDR3 DNA is TGTGCCAGTAGAGTTTTTGGAGACAGGTTGGGTGGCTACACCTTC. It encodes CASRVFGDRLGGYTF. The full variable domain, with the rest looked up from reference TRBV19 and TRBJ1-2, is DGGITQSPKYLFRKEGQNVTLSCEQNLNHDAMYWYRQDPGQGLRLIYYSQIVNDFQKGDIAEGYSVSREKKESFPLTVTSAQKNPTAFYLCASRVFGDRLGGYTFGSGTRLTVV.

The chain uses TRBV10-3 and TRBJ2-1, with TRBD1 as a possible D gene (6 bases). The germline V and J ends were trimmed by 10 bases and 2 bases, with 15 bases remaining between them. In germline, CDR1 is ENHRY, CDR2 SYGVKD. The CDR3 spans 14 residues. The CDR3 spells CATSTGTTYNEQFF. DNA of the CDR3: TGTGCCACATCTACCGGGACAACCTACAATGAGCAGTTCTTC.

V and J are TRBV19 and TRBJ2-6; 9 nucleotides match TRBD1. V was clipped by 5 bases and J by 1 base; unmatched bases: 9. The CDR3 covers 18 residues. The germline CDR1 and CDR2 sequences are LNHDA and SQIVND (reference sequence). The CDR3 is CASSVIGTGRSGANVLTF. DNA of the CDR3: TGTGCCAGTAGTGTGATCGGGACAGGGAGGTCTGGGGCCAACGTCCTGACTTTC.

This clone was detected a few times. The V call is TRBV7-9, the J call TRBJ2-1; a possible D gene is TRBD1 (5 bases). Trimming pared 7 bases from V and 2 bases from J, leaving 18 bases between. CDR3 length: 16 amino acids. Germline V gene lookup returns CDR1 SEHNR and CDR2 FQNEAQ (reference sequence). CDR3 loop: CASIMPFRETYNEQFF. DNA of the CDR3: TGTGCCAGCATCATGCCCTTCAGGGAAACCTACAATGAGCAGTTCTTC.

The chain carries TRBV7-3 and TRBJ2-2; 7 bases line up with TRBD1. The CDR3 loop spans 15 amino acids. V gave up 5 bases and J gave up 3 bases; unmatched junction bases: 6. Germline assignment: CDR1 SGHTA and CDR2 FQGTGA. CDR3 in DNA: TGTGCCAGCAGCCTACAGGGGCGGGACACCGGGGAGCTGTTTTTT. Its protein is CASSLQGRDTGELFF.

The rearrangement links TRBV19 to TRBJ1-4; 7 positions agree with TRBD1. J lost 5 bases, V lost 5 bases, and 2 bases had no gene match. The CDR3 consists of 13 residues. In germline, CDR1 is LNHDA, CDR2 SQIVND (reference sequence). The CDR3 bases are TGTGCCAGTAGTCTCAGGGGGAATGAAAAACTGTTTTTT. It is translated as CASSLRGNEKLFF.

Only a few counts were recorded for this clone. The V gene is TRBV10-3, the J gene TRBJ1-2; TRBD1 matches 7 bases. Trimming removed 6 bases from V and 8 bases from J; junction bases left unmatched: 15. The germline V gene has CDR1 ENHRY and CDR2 SYGVKD. The CDR3 sequence is 15 residues long. Here the CDR3 DNA reads TGTGCCATCAGATGGTCCAACAGGGGAGAGGGAGGCTACACCTTC. As protein: CAIRWSNRGEGGYTF.

The V gene is TRBV20-1, the J gene TRBJ2-3; D is undetermined. In germline, CDR1 is DFQATT, CDR2 SNEGSKA (reference sequence). With 2 bases removed from V and 9 bases from J, the gap between germline ends came to 9 bases. The CDR3 loop spans 11 amino acids. The CDR3 spells CSARIGLTQYF. The DNA for the CDR3 is TGCAGTGCTAGAATCGGGTTAACGCAGTATTTT.

This clone was seen once. The rearrangement links TRBV21-1 to TRBJ1-1; the D segment call TRBD1 is taken from the table without a DNA check. TRBV21-1 is an annotated pseudogene. The CDR3 totals 14 residues. The CDR3 DNA sequence: TGTGCCAGCAGCCCCCGGACAGAAGACACTGAAGCTTTCTTT. This sequence encodes CASSPRTEDTEAFF.

The chain uses TRBV9 and TRBJ2-1; 8 bases match TRBD2. V lost 2 bases to trimming and J lost 3 bases; unmatched junction nucleotides: 10. The CDR3 runs 17 residues. The germline gives CDR1 SGDLS, CDR2 YYNGEE. DNA of the CDR3: TGTGCCAGCAGCGTTAGCGCCGCTAGCGGGCTCTACAATGAGCAGTTCTTC. The encoded protein is CASSVSAASGLYNEQFF.

The chain recombines TRBV7-9 with TRBJ2-2; D is possibly TRBD2 (6 bases). V was cut by 1 base and J by 0 bases, with 9 bases left in between. CDR1 and CDR2 from the germline V gene are SEHNR and FQNEAQ (reference sequence). The CDR3 covers 16 residues. CDR3 in amino acids: CASSLVAGPNTGELFF. CDR3 nucleotide sequence: TGTGCCAGCAGCTTAGTGGCGGGGCCGAACACCGGGGAGCTGTTTTTT.

This sequence joins TRBV2 and TRBJ2-7; 14 bases match TRBD2. The CDR3 sequence is 15 residues long. Unmatched junction bases numbered 9, after V lost 7 bases and J lost 7 bases. Germline V gene lookup returns CDR1 SNHLY and CDR2 FYNNEI. CDR3 amino acids: CASTGGLAGVSEQYF. The CDR3 DNA is TGTGCCAGCACCGGGGGACTAGCGGGAGTGAGTGAGCAGTACTTC.

The chain recombines TRBV5-1 with TRBJ2-5, with a weak D call TRBD1 (6 bases). The end of the DNA is better explained by TRBJ2-7, so the J call may be wrong. This CDR3 comprises 12 residues. From germline, CDR1 is SGHRS and CDR2 YFSETQ. CDR3 sequence reads: CASRDSSYEQYF. The DNA of the CDR3 is TGCGCCAGCAGGGACAGCTCCTACGAGCAGTACTTC.

The rearrangement uses TRBV11-3 and TRBJ2-7, with 9 bases aligning to TRBD2. The ends lost 5 bases at V and 0 bases at J; junction bases unmatched: 8. The CDR3 is 16 amino acids. The germline gives CDR1 SGHNT, CDR2 YENEEA. The CDR3 DNA reads as TGTGCCAGCAGCCCCTGGACTAGCGAAAGCTCCTACGAGCAGTACTTC. Translating gives CASSPWTSESSYEQYF.

V and J are TRBV7-9 and TRBJ2-3; maybe TRBD1 (8 bases). The V end was cut by 5 bases, the J end by 6 bases, with 24 bases between. The CDR3 totals 17 residues. Looked up from germline, CDR1 is SEHNR and CDR2 is FQNEAQ (reference sequence). The CDR3 sequence is CASSVIYRGGILDTQYF. As DNA, the CDR3 is TGTGCCAGCAGCGTGATTTACAGGGGGGGTATATTGGATACGCAGTATTTT.